Presented here are 25 T cell receptor beta chains from one specimen sequenced in a study of cytomegalovirus exposure and HLA in healthy donors. The PCR contained 60 Vbeta and 13 Jbeta primers. This table comes from immunoSEQ multiplex PCR, and its TCRdb copy is limited to in-frame clones, with some not included. The sample records roughly 100,000 clones, 65% to 75% being singletons. Sequencing was performed on PBMCs. Receptors were obtained from a man in his forties or fifties in good health and CMV-seropositive.

Only one count was recorded for this clone. V usage is TRBV28 and J usage is TRBJ1-2; tentative D call: TRBD1 (5 bases). Per germline, CDR1 MDHEN and CDR2 SYDVKM. Trimming took off 5 bases at V and 4 bases at J, with 11 bases between the two ends. The CDR3 covers 13 residues. The CDR3 sequence is CASSQQDIYGYTF. Here the CDR3 DNA reads TGTGCCAGCAGTCAGCAGGACATCTATGGCTACACCTTC.

This clone was seen a few times. The chain is built from TRBV15 and TRBJ2-7; D may be TRBD2 (6 bases). This CDR3 has 15 residues. Germline V gene data show CDR1 as LNHNV and CDR2 as YYDKDF (reference sequence). Trimming cost V 0 bases and J 0 bases, with 9 bases left between them. Written as DNA, the CDR3 is TGTGCCACCAGCAGAGATCGGGGGAGCTCCTACGAGCAGTACTTC. It is translated as CATSRDRGSSYEQYF.

The chain employs TRBV19 and TRBJ1-1, with D unclear. With 1 base removed from V and 10 bases from J, the gap between germline ends came to 10 bases. CDR3 size: 12 residues. Per germline, CDR1 LNHDA and CDR2 SQIVND (reference sequence). CDR3 sequence: CASSIGATLAFF. DNA of the CDR3: TGTGCCAGTAGTATAGGTGCTACGCTAGCTTTCTTT.

The rearrangement joins TRBV6-5 to TRBJ1-2; 9 bases line up with TRBD1. Germline-derived CDR1 and CDR2 are MNHEY and SVGAGI. The CDR3 is 14 residues long. The J segment lost 6 bases and the V segment lost 2 bases, leaving 4 bases of the junction unmatched. CDR3 protein: CASSYGTGTHGYTF. Here the CDR3 DNA reads TGTGCCAGCAGTTACGGGACAGGGACGCATGGCTACACCTTC.

This rearrangement joins TRBV6-5 to TRBJ1-2; 11 bases are shared with TRBD1. The trim removed 2 bases at V and 8 bases at J, leaving 4 bases unmatched. Germline loops: CDR1 MNHEY, CDR2 SVGAGI. The length of the CDR3 is 14 residues. The CDR3 is CASSYLGTGGGYTF. CDR3 nucleotides: TGTGCCAGCAGTTACCTTGGGACAGGGGGAGGCTACACCTTC.

The rearrangement uses TRBV4-3 and TRBJ2-2, with D tentatively TRBD2 (5 bases). Germline assignment: CDR1 LGHNA and CDR2 YSLEER. Trimming shortened V by 4 bases and J by 5 bases, and 20 bases separated the two germline ends. The CDR3 has 17 amino acids. The CDR3 bases are TGCGCCAGCAGCCCTGAATCTGGCGGAGGCGGAACCGGGGAGCTGTTTTTT. This codes for CASSPESGGGGTGELFF.

This sequence joins TRBV2 and TRBJ1-5; D perhaps matches TRBD1 (5 bases). The V end lost 7 bases, the J end lost 0 bases, and 10 bases lay between the germline ends. This CDR3 spans 14 amino acids. Per the germline V gene, CDR1 is SNHLY and CDR2 is FYNNEI. Here the CDR3 reads CASTPGVSNQPQHF. The DNA for the CDR3 is TGTGCCAGCACCCCGGGGGTTAGCAATCAGCCCCAGCATTTT.

The rearrangement joins TRBV6-5 to TRBJ1-1; TRBD1 matches at 8 bases. The germline gives CDR1 MNHEY, CDR2 SVGAGI. The junction had 6 bases not matched to a gene; V was cut back by 2 bases and J by 4 bases. The CDR3 is made up of 15 amino acids. Here the CDR3 reads CASSYKLTGGTEAFF. DNA of the CDR3: TGTGCCAGCAGTTACAAACTAACAGGGGGCACTGAAGCTTTCTTT.

The chain couples TRBV29-1 to TRBJ2-1; 11 positions agree with TRBD1. V dropped 7 bases and J dropped 9; count of bases not matched to a gene: 8. Germline V gene data show CDR1 as SQVTM and CDR2 as ANQGSEA. This CDR3 comprises 13 residues. CDR3 sequence reads: CSALDRGPREQFF. The CDR3 nucleotides are TGCAGCGCCCTGGACAGGGGGCCCCGTGAGCAGTTCTTC.

This clone was counted between two and nine times. This chain joins TRBV15 and TRBJ1-2; unclear D gene. The V end was cut by 2 bases, the J end by 3 bases, with 10 bases between. Germline V gene lookup returns CDR1 LNHNV and CDR2 YYDKDF (reference sequence). The CDR3 extends over 14 amino acids. CDR3 residues: CATSRITAYYGYTF. CDR3 nucleotide sequence: TGTGCCACCAGCAGAATCACAGCTTACTATGGCTACACCTTC.

V gene TRBV6-5 combines with J gene TRBJ1-1, with 7 nucleotides matching TRBD1. With 6 bases clipped from V and 4 bases from J, the junction kept 5 bases outside the gene matches. This CDR3 contains 13 residues. The V gene's germline CDR1 is MNHEY and CDR2 SVGAGI. The CDR3 coding sequence is TGTGCCAGCAGAACAGGGGCTAGCACTGAAGCTTTCTTT. It yields the protein CASRTGASTEAFF.

This chain connects TRBV4-3 to TRBJ2-1; 7 bases are shared with TRBD2. Germline V lookup: CDR1 LGHNA, CDR2 YSLEER. The CDR3 is made up of 14 amino acids. V was clipped by 0 bases and J by 14 bases; unmatched bases: 10. In DNA form, the CDR3 reads TGCGCCAGCAGCCAAGAGTGGGGACGGGAGGTGGAGTTCTTC. Protein product: CASSQEWGREVEFF.

This chain links TRBV11-2 with TRBJ1-1; a possible D gene is TRBD1 (5 bases). The germline gives CDR1 SGHAT, CDR2 FQNNGV. CDR3 length: 16 residues. Trimming cost V 5 bases and J 5 bases, with 21 bases left between them. The CDR3 coding sequence is TGTGCCAGCAGCACTTTCGTGGCAGGGCGGGATACTGAAGCTTTCTTT. It codes for CASSTFVAGRDTEAFF.

The rearrangement links TRBV6-1 to TRBJ2-7; 9 nucleotides align to TRBD2. The CDR3 extends over 17 amino acids. Germline CDR1 is MNHNS and CDR2 is SASEGT. J gave up 9 bases and V 4 bases, and 19 bases lay outside the gene matches. CDR3 in amino acids: CASSGPTSGTSHVGQYV. The CDR3 coding sequence is TGTGCCAGCAGTGGGCCGACTAGCGGCACTTCTCATGTCGGGCAGTACGTC.

This clone was detected only a few times. The V call is TRBV19, the J call TRBJ2-1; TRBD2 aligns across 13 bases. Germline V gives CDR1 LNHDA, CDR2 SQIVND (reference sequence). V lost 3 bases and J lost 4; bases outside the gene matches: 3. This CDR3 region has 16 residues. The CDR3 sequence: CASSIGTSGTYNEQFF. The CDR3 nucleotides read TGTGCCAGTAGTATTGGGACTAGCGGGACGTACAATGAGCAGTTCTTC.

Comments on this clone: The same CDR3 is also encoded by other DNA sequences in this sample. The J gene is TRBJ1-5, the V gene TRBV19; the match to TRBD1 covers 7 bases. Trimming removed 5 bases from V and 5 bases from J; junction bases left unmatched: 9. Germline V lookup: CDR1 LNHDA, CDR2 SQIVND (reference sequence). The CDR3 loop spans 15 amino acids. The CDR3 protein is CASSLLSGGHQPQHF. DNA of the CDR3: TGTGCCAGTAGTTTATTGTCAGGGGGGCATCAGCCCCAGCATTTT.

The chain combines TRBV2 with TRBJ1-5, with D perhaps TRBD1 (5 bases). Germline lookup yields CDR1 SNHLY and CDR2 FYNNEI. This CDR3 has 14 residues. Trimming left V 4 bases short and J 3 bases short, with 10 bases between. This CDR3 reads CASSGGGYNQPQHF. CDR3 bases: TGTGCCAGCAGTGGGGGGGGGTACAATCAGCCCCAGCATTTT.

V and J are TRBV5-6 and TRBJ1-2, with 7 bases matching TRBD1. Germline V gene lookup returns CDR1 SGHDT and CDR2 YYEEEE. The V and J ends lost 2 bases and 7 bases, in that order; junction bases with no gene match: 17. The CDR3 is 17 amino acids. The CDR3 loop is CASSFPPPTGDRRGYTF. The CDR3 bases are TGTGCCAGCAGCTTTCCCCCCCCCACAGGGGATAGACGTGGCTACACCTTC. The variable domain in full, with the rest retrieved from reference TRBV5-6 and TRBJ1-2, is DAGVTQSPTHLIKTRGQQVTLRCSPKSGHDTVSWYQQALGQGPQFIFQYYEEEERQRGNFPDRFSGHQFPNYSSELNVNALLLGDSALYLCASSFPPPTGDRRGYTFGSGTRLTVV.

The rearrangement joins TRBV15 to TRBJ1-1; perhaps TRBD1 as D (6 bases). The CDR3 is made up of 14 amino acids. V was trimmed by 5 bases and J by 1 base, leaving 11 bases between them. Per the germline V gene, CDR1 is LNHNV and CDR2 is YYDKDF (reference sequence). In nucleotides, the CDR3 is TGTGCCACCAGCTCCACAGGGCCGAACACTGAAGCTTTCTTT. Its protein is CATSSTGPNTEAFF.

The CDR3 sequence: CASSFSGRVYEQYF. The CDR3 nucleotides are TGTGCCAGCAGTTTTAGCGGGAGGGTCTACGAGCAGTACTTC. The V gene is TRBV28, the J gene TRBJ2-7; TRBD2 aligns across 11 bases. V shed 3 bases, J shed 3 bases, and the junction held 1 base outside the gene matches. The length of the CDR3 is 14 residues. The germline V gene has CDR1 MDHEN and CDR2 SYDVKM.

This clone occurred a few times. The DNA for the CDR3 is TGTGCCAGCAGGACGGGACTAGGAGTCGATGAGCAGTTCTTC. Its translation: CASRTGLGVDEQFF. The chain recombines TRBV6-5 with TRBJ2-1; 8 bases are shared with TRBD2. CDR1 is MNHEY and CDR2 is SVGAGI in the germline V gene. The V gene end was trimmed by 6 bases and the J gene end by 8 bases; junction bases not matched to a gene: 9. The CDR3 consists of 14 residues.

This chain joins TRBV5-1 and TRBJ2-1, with 8 bases aligning to TRBD1. V lost 4 bases to trimming and J lost 10 bases; unmatched junction nucleotides: 4. This CDR3 comprises 12 residues. Germline lookup yields CDR1 SGHRS and CDR2 YFSETQ. The CDR3 DNA sequence: TGCGCCAGCAGCGTGACAGGGGACGAGCAGTTCTTC. This codes for CASSVTGDEQFF.

The chain employs TRBV18 and TRBJ1-2, with D unclear. The CDR3 length is 14 residues. V lost 2 bases, J lost 5 bases, and 12 bases lay in between. Germline V gene data show CDR1 as KGHSH and CDR2 as LQKENI. The CDR3 DNA sequence: TGTGCCAGCTCACCAGCGGACGGGAGTTATGGCTACACCTTC. Its protein is CASSPADGSYGYTF.

The chain employs TRBV9 and TRBJ2-5; D uncertain. The germline gives CDR1 SGDLS, CDR2 YYNGEE. The ends were cut back, 0 bases at V and 4 bases at J, with 10 bases in the middle. This CDR3 contains 14 residues. CDR3 region: CASSVGAQLETQYF. For the CDR3, the DNA is TGTGCCAGCAGCGTAGGGGCGCAGCTAGAGACCCAGTACTTC.

This chain's CDR3 is CASSFSRENEQYF. DNA for the CDR3: TGTGCCAGCAGCTTTAGCAGGGAAAACGAGCAGTACTTC. V and J are TRBV7-2 and TRBJ2-7, with a weak D call TRBD1 (5 bases). Trimming pared 3 bases from V and 5 bases from J, leaving 11 bases between. The CDR3 has 13 amino acids. CDR1 is SGHTA and CDR2 is FQGNSA in the germline V gene. Filled out from reference TRBV7-2 and TRBJ2-7, the complete variable domain reads GAGVSQSPSNKVTEKGKDVELRCDPISGHTALYWYRQSLGQGLEFLIYFQGNSAPDKSGLPSDRFSAERTGGSVSTLTIQRTQQEDSAVYLCASSFSRENEQYFGPGTRLTVT.